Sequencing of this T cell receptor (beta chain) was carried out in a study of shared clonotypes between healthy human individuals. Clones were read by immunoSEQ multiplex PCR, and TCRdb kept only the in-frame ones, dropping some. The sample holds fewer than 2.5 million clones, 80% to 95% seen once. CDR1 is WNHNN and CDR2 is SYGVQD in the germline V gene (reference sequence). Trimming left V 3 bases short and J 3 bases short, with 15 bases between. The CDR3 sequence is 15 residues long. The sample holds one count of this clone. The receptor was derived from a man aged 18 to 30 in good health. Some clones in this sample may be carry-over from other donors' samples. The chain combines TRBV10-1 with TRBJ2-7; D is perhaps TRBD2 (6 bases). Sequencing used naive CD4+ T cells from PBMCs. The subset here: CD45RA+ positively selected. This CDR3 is CASSDVDGGDYEQYF. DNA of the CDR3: TGCGCCAGCAGTGACGTGGACGGAGGGGACTACGAGCAGTACTTC.